The present TCR beta chain was sequenced within a study of beta chain features in type 1 diabetes. Whole-study findings and limits: A moderate, significant TCRB CDR3 shortening appeared in type 1 diabetes across four CD4+ subsets. Lower insertion and higher deletion counts appeared at VDJ junctions in type 1 diabetes patients.

All of the isolated RNA was reverse transcribed, so expressed TCRB transcripts were sequenced. The method was immunoSEQ multiplex PCR; TCRdb's version includes in-frame clones alone and lacks a portion of them. The sample yields about 190,000 clones, about 7.8% seen once. Of note for this clone: Its specificity is not known.

The V and J ends lost 9 bases and 6 bases respectively, with 21 bases between them. The CDR3 is made up of 15 amino acids. Germline assignment: CDR1 SNHLY and CDR2 FYNNEI. Sample: central memory CD4+ T cells from blood. V gene TRBV2 combines with J gene TRBJ1-5; possible D gene TRBD1, 6 bases. The source of this sequence is a woman in her 40s with type 1 diabetes. The CDR3 bases are TGTGCCAGTACCCGCACGGGGGGGGCTAGTCAGCCCCAGCATTTT. Its translation is CASTRTGGASQPQHF.